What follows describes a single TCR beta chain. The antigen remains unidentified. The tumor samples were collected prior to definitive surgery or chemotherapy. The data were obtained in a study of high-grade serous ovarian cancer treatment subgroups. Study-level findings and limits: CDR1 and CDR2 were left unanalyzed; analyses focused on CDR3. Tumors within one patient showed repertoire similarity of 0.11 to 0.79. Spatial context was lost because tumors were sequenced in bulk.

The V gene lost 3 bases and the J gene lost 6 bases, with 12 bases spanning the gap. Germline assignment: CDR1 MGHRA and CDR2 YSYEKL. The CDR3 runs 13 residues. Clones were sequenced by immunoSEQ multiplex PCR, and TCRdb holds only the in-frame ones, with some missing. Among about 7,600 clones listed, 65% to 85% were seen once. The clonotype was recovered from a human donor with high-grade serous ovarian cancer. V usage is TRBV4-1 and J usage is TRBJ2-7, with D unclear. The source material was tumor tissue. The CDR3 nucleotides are TGCGCCAGCAGCCACAACGAATGGGGCGAGCAGTACTTC. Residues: CASSHNEWGEQYF.